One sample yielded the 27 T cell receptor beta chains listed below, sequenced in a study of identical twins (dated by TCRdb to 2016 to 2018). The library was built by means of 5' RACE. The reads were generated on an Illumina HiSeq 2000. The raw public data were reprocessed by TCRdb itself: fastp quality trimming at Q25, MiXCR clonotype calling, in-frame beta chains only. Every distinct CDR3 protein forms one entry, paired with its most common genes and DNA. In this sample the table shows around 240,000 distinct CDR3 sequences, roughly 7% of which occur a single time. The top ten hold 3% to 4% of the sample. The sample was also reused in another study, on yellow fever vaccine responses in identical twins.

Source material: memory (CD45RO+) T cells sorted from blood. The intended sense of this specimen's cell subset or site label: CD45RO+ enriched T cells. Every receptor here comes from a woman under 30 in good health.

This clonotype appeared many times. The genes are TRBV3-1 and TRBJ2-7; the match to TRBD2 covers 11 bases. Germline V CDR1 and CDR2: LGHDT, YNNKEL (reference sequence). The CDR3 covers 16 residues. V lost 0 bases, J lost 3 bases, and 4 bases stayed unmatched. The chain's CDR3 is CASSQEGTSGDYEQYF. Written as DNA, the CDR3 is TGTGCCAGCAGCCAAGAAGGGACTAGCGGCGACTACGAGCAGTACTTC.

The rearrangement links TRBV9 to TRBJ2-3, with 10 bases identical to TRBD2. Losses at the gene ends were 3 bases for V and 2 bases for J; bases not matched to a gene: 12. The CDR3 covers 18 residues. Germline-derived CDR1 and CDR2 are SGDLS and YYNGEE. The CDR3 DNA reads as TGTGCCAGCAGCGAGGGGAGACTAGCGGGTCTCTACACAGATACGCAGTATTTT. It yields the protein CASSEGRLAGLYTDTQYF. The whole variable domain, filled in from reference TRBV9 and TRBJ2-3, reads DSGVTQTPKHLITATGQRVTLRCSPRSGDLSVYWYQQSLDQGLQFLIQYYNGEERAKGNILERFSAQQFPDLHSELNLSSLELGDSALYFCASSEGRLAGLYTDTQYFGPGTRLTVL.

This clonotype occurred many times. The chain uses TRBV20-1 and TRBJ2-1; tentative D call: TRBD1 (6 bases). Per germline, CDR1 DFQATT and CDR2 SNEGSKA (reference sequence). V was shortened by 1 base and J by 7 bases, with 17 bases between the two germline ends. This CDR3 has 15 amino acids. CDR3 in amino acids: CSARGQQGVANEQFF. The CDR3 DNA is TGCAGTGCTAGAGGCCAACAGGGAGTGGCGAATGAGCAGTTCTTC.

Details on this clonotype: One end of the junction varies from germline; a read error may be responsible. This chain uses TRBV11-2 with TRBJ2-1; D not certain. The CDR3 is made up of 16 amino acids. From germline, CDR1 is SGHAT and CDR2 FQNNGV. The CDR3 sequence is CASSLKFASAYNEQFF. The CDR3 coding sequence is TGCGCCAGCAGCTTAAAATTCGCAAGCGCCTACAATGAGCAGTTCTTC.

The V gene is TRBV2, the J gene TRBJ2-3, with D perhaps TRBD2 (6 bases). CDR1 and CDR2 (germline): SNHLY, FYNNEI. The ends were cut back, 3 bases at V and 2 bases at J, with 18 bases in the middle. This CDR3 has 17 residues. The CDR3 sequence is CASSELSSASPTDTQYF. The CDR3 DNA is TGTGCCAGCAGTGAGCTATCTAGCGCGAGCCCCACAGATACGCAGTATTTT.

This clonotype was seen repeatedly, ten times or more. The chain's CDR3 is CASSTLTGTGAEAFF. The CDR3 DNA reads TGCGCCAGCAGCACCCTGACAGGGACTGGCGCTGAAGCTTTCTTT. The chain is built from TRBV5-1 and TRBJ1-1; 7 bases are shared with TRBD1. This CDR3 has 15 residues. The germline CDR1 and CDR2 sequences are SGHRS and YFSETQ. J lost 6 bases, V lost 4 bases, and 12 bases had no gene match.

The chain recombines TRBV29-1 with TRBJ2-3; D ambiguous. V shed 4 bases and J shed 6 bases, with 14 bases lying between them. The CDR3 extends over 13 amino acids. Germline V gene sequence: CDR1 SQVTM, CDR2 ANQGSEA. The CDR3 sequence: CSVGFAETDTQYF. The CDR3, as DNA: TGCAGCGTTGGATTTGCGGAAACTGATACGCAGTATTTT.

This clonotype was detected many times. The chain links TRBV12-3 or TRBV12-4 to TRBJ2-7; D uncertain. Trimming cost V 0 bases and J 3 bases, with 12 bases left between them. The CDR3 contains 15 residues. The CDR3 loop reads CASSLAGGPIYEQYF. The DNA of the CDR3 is TGTGCCAGCAGTTTAGCCGGCGGCCCGATCTACGAGCAGTACTTC.

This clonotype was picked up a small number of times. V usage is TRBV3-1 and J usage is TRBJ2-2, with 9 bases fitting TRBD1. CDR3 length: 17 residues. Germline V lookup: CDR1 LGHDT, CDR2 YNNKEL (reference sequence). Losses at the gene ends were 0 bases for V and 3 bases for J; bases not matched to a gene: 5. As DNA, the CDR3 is TGTGCCAGCAGCCAAGATCGAAGACAGGGGGACACCGGGGAGCTGTTTTTT. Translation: CASSQDRRQGDTGELFF.

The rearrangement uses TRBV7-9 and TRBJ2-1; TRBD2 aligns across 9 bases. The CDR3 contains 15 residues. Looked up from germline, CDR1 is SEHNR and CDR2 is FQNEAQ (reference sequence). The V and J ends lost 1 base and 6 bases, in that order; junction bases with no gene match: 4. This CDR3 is CASSLERGAFNEQFF. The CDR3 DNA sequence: TGTGCCAGCAGCTTAGAGCGGGGGGCCTTCAATGAGCAGTTCTTC.

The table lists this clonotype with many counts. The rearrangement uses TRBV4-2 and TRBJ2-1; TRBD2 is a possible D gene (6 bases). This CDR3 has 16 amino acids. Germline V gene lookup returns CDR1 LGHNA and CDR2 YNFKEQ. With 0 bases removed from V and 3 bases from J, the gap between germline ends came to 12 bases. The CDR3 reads CASSQDLGGNYNEQFF. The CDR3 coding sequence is TGTGCCAGCAGCCAAGATCTAGGCGGGAACTACAATGAGCAGTTCTTC.

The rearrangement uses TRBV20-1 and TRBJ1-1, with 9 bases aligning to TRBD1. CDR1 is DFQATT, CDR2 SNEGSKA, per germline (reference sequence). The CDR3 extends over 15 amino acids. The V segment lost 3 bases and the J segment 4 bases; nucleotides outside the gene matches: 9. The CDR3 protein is CSASHMGQGSTEAFF. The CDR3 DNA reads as TGCAGTGCTAGTCATATGGGACAGGGTAGCACTGAAGCTTTCTTT.

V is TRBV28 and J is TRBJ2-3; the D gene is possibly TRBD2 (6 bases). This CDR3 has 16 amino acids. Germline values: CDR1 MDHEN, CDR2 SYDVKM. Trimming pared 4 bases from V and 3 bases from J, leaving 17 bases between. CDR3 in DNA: TGTGCCAGCAGTTCGGCGGGGAGGCTGATGACAGATACGCAGTATTTT. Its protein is CASSSAGRLMTDTQYF.

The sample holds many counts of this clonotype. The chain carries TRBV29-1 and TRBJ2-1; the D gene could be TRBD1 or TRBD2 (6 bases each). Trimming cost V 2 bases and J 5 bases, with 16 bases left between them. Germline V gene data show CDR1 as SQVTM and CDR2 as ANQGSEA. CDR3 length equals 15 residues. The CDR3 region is CSVETGAGADNEQFF. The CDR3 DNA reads TGCAGCGTTGAAACGGGGGCAGGGGCTGACAATGAGCAGTTCTTC.

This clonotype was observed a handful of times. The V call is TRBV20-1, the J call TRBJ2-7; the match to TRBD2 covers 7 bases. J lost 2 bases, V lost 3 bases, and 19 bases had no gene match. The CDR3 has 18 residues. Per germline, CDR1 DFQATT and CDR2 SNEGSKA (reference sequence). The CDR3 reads CSASSEVVKSGAPYEQYF. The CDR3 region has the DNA TGCAGTGCTAGCTCGGAGGTCGTTAAGAGCGGGGCCCCCTACGAGCAGTACTTC.

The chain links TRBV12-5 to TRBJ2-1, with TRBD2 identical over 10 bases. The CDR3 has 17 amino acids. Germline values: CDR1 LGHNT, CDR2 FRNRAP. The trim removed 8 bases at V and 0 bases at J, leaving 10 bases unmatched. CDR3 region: CASQTGVAGGSYNEQFF. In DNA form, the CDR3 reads TGTGCTAGTCAAACTGGGGTAGCGGGAGGCTCCTACAATGAGCAGTTCTTC.

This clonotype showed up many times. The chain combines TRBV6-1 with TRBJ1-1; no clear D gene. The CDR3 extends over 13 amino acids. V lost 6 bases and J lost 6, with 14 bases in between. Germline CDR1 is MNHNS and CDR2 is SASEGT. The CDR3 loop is CASRSGPLAEAFF. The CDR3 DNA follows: TGTGCCAGCAGGTCCGGACCGCTGGCTGAAGCTTTCTTT.

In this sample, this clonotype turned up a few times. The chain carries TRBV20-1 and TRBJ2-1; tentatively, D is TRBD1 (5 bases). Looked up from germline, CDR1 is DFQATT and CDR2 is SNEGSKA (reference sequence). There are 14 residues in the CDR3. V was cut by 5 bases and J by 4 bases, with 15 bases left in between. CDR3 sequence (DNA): TGCAGTGCTGCTAGGGGTGGCTCATACAATGAGCAGTTCTTC. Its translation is CSAARGGSYNEQFF.

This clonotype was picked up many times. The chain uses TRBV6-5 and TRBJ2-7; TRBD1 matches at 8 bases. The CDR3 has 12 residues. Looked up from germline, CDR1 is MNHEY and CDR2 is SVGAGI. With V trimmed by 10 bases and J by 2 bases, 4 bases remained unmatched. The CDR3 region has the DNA TGTGCCACGGGGACAGGCCCCTACGAGCAGTACTTC. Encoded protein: CATGTGPYEQYF.

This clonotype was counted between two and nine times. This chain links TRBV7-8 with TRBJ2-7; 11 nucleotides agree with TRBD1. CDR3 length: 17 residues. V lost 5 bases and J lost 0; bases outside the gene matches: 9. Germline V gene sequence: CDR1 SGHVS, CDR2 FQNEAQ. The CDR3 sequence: CASSRTSGTGGSYEQYF. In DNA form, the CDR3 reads TGTGCCAGCAGCCGCACAAGTGGGACAGGGGGCTCCTACGAGCAGTACTTC.

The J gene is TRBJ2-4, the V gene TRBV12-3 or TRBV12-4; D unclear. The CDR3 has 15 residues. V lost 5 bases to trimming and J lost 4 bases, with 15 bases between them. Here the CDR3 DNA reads TGTGCCAGCAGTCCGGGTCCGGAAGGTAAAAACATTCAGTACTTC. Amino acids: CASSPGPEGKNIQYF.

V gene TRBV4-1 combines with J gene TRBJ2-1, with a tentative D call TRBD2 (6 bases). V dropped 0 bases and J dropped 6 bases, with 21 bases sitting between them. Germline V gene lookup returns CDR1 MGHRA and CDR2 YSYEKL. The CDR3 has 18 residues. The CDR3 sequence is CASSQDPGDPRRGNEQFF. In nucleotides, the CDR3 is TGCGCCAGCAGCCAAGATCCGGGGGACCCCCGACGAGGCAATGAGCAGTTCTTC.

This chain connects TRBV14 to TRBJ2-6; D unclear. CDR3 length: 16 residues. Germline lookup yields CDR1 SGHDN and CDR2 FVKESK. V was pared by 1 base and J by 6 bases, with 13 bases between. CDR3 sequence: CASSQVGFGMANVLTF. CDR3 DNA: TGTGCCAGCAGCCAAGTCGGCTTCGGAATGGCCAACGTCCTGACTTTC.

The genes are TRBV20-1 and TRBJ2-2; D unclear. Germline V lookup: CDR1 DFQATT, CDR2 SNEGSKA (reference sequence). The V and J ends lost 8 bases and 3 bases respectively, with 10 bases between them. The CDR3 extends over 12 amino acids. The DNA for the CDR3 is TGCAGTCCCGCGCGGCACACCGGGGAGCTGTTTTTT. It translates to CSPARHTGELFF.

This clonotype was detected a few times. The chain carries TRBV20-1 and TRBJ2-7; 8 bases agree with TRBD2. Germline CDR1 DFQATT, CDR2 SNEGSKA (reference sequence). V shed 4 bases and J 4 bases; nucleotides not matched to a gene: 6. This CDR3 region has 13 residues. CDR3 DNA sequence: TGCAGTGCTATGGACGGGGGGGCGTACGAGCAGTACGTC. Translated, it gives CSAMDGGAYEQYV.

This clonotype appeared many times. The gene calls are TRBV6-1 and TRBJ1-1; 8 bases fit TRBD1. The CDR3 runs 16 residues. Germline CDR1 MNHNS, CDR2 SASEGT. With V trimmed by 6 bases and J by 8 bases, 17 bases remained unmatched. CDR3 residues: CASSPGQGSIYYEAFF. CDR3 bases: TGTGCCAGCAGCCCCGGACAGGGTTCTATATATTACGAAGCTTTCTTT.

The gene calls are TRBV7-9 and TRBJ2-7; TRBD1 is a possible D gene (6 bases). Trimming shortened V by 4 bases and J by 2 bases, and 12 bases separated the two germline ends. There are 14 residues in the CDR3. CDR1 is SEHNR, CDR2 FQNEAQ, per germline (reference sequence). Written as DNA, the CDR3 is TGTGCCAGCAGCTCACCGGGACAAACCTACGAGCAGTACTTC. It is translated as CASSSPGQTYEQYF.